This T cell receptor beta chain was observed in a study of T cell responses to AZD1222 COVID-19 vaccine. Study observations and caveats: In all cases, repertoires were sampled only after the peak T cell response. Nearly half of unique spike-specific TCRs reportedly avoided B.1.351 and B.1.1.7 mutated regions.

This clone occurred once. The target antigen is unknown. Germline V CDR1 and CDR2: LGHDT, YNNKEL (reference sequence). The CDR3 covers 13 residues. V lost 6 bases, J lost 6 bases, and 5 bases stayed unmatched. The protocol was immunoSEQ multiplex PCR, while the TCRdb copy is restricted to in-frame clones and leaves out a portion. The table lists roughly 100,000 clones, more than 75% of them singletons. This chain joins TRBV3-1 (or the pseudogene TRBV3-2) and TRBJ1-2; the match to TRBD1 covers 9 bases. The receptor was isolated from an adult in good health. Source: peripheral blood, taken on day 0 of AZD1222 vaccination. Written as DNA, the CDR3 is TGTGCCAGCAGTCGGGACAGGGTCCATGGCTACACCTTC. Amino acids: CASSRDRVHGYTF.